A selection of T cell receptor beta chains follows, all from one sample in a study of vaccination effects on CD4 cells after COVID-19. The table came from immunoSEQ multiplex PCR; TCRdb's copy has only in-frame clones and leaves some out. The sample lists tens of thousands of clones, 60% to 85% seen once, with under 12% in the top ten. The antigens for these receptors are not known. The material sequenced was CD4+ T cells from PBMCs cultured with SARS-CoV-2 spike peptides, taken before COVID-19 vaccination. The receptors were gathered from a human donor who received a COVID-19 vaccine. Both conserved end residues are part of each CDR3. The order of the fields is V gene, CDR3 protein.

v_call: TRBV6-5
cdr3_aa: CASSFYSGANVLTF

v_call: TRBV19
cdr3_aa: CASSTVPGNTIYF

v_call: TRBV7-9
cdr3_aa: CASSLTGTGNTEAFF

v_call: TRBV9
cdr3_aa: CASSAQGVGGEKLFF

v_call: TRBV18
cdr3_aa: CASSPSDSPGGYTF

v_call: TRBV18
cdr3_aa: CASSGQSRDYTF

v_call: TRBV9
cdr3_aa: CASSVSGGKETQYF

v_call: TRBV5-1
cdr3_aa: CASSLGAQGEAFF

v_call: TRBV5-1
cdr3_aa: CASSAGQGAGQETQYF

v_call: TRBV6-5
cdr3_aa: CASTYTGDTQYF

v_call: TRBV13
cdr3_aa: CASSYVAAAGELFF

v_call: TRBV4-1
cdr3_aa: CASSQVFSASGAYNEQFF

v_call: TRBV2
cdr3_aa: CASSAGQGTEAFF

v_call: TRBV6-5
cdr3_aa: CASRHGDRVDTEAFF

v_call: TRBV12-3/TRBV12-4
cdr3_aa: CASSDNTGELFF

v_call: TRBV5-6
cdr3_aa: CASSRYRVTEAFF

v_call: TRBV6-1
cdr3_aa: CASSEGRINQPQHF

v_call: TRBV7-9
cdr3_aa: CASSHMTGKGAGELFF

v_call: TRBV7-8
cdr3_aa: CASSPKRQGTGELFF

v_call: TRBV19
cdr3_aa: CASSWQAGANEKLFF

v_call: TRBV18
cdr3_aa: CASSQQQEGATDYGYTF

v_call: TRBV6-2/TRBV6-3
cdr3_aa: CASSDPAGGTSEGYTF

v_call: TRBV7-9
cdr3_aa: CASSGDLRDYGYTF

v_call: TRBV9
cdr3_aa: CASSVDGGNTGELFF

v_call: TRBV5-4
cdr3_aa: CASSLLDFGGTDTQYF

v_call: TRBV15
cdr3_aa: CATSRAGGGGNEQFF

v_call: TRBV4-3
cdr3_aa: CASSQEHRGDYGYTF

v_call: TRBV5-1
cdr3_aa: CASSPGLQGNTEAFF

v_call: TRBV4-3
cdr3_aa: CASSQAYGGVSTDTQYF

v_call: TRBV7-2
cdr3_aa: CASSSQLNTEAFF

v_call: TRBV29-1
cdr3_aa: CSAEGGLVGLETQYF

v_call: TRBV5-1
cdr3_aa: CASSRTWTGETGNTIYF

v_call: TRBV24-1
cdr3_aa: CATSDPVNTEAFF

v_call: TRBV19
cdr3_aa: CASSMRGGRNEQFF

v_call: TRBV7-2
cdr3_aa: CASSLAFHYGYTF

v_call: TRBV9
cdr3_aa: CASSVRSSSSYNEQFF

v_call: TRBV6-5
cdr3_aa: CASGRVGANTEAFF

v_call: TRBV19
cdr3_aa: CASSLRGQGAYEQFF

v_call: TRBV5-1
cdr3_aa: CASSSQGAGETQYF

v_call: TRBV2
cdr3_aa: CASEQGPSGNTIYF

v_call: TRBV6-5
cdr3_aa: CASRPGHQNEKLFF

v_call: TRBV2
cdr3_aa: CASRTGGSNQPQHF

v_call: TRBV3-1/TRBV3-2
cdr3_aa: CASSRSQSSGNTIYF

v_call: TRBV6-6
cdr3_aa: CASSWGGARTKNIQYF

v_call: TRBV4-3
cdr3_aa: CASSQGRGGRRKTVF

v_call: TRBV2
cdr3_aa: CASRGRLAGGLNEQFF